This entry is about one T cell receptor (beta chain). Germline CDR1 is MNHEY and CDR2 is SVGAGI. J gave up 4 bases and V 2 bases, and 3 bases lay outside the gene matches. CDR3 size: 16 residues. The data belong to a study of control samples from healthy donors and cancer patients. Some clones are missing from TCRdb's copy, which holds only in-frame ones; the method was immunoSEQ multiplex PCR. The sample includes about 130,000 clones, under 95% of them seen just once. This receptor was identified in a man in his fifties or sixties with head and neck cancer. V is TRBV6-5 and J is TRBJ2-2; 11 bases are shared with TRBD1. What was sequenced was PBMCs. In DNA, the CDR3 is TGTGCCAGCAGTTACGACGGGACAGGGGGCACCGGGGAGCTGTTTTTT. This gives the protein CASSYDGTGGTGELFF.